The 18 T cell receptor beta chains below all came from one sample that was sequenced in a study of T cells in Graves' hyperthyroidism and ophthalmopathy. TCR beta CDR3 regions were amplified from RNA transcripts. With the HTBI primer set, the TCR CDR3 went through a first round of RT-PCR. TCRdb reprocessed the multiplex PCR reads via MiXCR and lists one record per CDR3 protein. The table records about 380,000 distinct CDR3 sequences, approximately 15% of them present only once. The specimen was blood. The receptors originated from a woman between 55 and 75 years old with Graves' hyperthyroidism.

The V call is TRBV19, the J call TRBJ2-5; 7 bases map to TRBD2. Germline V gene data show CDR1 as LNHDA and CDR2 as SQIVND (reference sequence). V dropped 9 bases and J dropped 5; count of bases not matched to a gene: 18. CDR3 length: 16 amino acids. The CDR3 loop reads CASQKGPAGSMETQYF. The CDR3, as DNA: TGTGCCAGCCAGAAGGGCCCAGCGGGATCGATGGAGACCCAGTACTTC.

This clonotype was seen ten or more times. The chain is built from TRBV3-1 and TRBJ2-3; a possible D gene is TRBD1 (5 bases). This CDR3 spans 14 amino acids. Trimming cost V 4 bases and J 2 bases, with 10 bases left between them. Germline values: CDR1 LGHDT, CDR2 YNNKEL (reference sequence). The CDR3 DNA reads TGTGCCAGCAGCCCCACAGGAACCACAGATACGCAGTATTTT. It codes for CASSPTGTTDTQYF.

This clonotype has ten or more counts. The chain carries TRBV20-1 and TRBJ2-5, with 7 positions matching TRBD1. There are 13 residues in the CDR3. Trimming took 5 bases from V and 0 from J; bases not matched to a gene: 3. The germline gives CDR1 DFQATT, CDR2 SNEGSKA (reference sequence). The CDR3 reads CSARDSNQETQYF. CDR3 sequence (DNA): TGCAGTGCTCGGGACAGCAACCAAGAGACCCAGTACTTC.

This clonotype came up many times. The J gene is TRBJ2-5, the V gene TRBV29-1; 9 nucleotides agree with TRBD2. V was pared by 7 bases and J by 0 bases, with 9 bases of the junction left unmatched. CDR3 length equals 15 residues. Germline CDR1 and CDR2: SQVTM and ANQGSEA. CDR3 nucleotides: TGCAGCGCCTCACCGTTAGCGGGAGACCAAGAGACCCAGTACTTC. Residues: CSASPLAGDQETQYF.

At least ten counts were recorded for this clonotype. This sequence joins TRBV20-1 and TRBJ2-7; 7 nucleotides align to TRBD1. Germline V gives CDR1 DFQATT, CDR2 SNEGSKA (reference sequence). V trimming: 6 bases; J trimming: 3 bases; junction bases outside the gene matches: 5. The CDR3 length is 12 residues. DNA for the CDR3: TGCAGTGCGCCGGGACAGTTCTACGAGCAGTACTTC. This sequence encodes CSAPGQFYEQYF.

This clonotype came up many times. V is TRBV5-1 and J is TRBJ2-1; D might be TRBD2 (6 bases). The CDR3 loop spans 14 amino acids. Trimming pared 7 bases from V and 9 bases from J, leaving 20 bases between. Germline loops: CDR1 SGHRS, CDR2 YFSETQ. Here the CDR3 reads CASHRPGEMSEQFF. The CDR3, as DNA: TGCGCCAGCCACCGACCGGGGGAGATGAGTGAGCAGTTCTTC.

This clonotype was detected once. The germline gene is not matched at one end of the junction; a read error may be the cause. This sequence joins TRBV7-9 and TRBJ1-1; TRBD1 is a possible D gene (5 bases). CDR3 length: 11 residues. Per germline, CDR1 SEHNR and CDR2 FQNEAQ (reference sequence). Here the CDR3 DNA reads TGTGCCGGCAGCCCGGGACTCGAAGCTTTCTTT. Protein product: CAGSPGLEAFF.

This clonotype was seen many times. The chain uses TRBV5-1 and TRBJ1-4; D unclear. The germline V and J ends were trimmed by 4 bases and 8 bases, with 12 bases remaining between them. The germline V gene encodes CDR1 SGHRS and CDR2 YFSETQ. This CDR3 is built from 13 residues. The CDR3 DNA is TGCGCCAGCAGCGATAGCCCTGGGGAAAAACTGTTTTTT. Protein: CASSDSPGEKLFF.

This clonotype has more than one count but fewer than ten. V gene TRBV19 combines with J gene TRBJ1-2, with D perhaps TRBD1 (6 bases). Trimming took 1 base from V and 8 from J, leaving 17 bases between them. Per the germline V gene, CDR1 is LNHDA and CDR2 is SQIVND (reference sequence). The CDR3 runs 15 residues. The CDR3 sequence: CASSIAGQYHSGYTF. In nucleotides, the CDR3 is TGTGCCAGTAGTATAGCCGGACAGTACCACAGCGGCTACACCTTC.

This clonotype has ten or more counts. The CDR3 is CASSPLGRRTEAFF. The CDR3 DNA follows: TGTGCCAGCTCACCACTGGGAAGGCGGACTGAAGCTTTCTTT. V and J are TRBV18 and TRBJ1-1, with no clear D. CDR1 is KGHSH and CDR2 is LQKENI in the germline V gene. The CDR3 is 14 amino acids. V was pared by 1 base and J by 5 bases, with 11 bases between.

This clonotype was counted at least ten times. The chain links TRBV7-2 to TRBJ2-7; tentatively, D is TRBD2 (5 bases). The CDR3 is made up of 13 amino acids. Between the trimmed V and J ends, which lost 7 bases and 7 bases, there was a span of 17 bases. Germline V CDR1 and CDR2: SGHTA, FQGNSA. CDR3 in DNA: TGTGCCAGCACGGTTCGCCGGGAAGGGGAGCAGTACTTC. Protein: CASTVRREGEQYF.

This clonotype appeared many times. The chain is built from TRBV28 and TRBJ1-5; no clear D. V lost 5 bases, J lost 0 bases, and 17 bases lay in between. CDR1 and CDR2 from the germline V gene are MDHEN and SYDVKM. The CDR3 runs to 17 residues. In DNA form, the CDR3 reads TGTGCCAGCAGTCCCACCCGCGGAGTGTTTAGCAATCAGCCCCAGCATTTT. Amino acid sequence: CASSPTRGVFSNQPQHF.

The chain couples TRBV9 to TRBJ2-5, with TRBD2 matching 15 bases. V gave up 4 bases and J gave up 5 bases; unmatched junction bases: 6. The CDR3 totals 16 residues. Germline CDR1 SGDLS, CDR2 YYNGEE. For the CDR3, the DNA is TGTGCCAGCAGCCCCCGAGGACTAGCGGGAGGGGAGACCCAGTACTTC. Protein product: CASSPRGLAGGETQYF.

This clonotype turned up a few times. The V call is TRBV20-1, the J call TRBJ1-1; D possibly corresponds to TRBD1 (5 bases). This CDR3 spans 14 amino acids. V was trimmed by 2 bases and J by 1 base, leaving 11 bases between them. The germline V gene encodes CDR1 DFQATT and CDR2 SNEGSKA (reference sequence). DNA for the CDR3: TGCAGTGCTAGACGGCAGGGTGGGAACACTGAAGCTTTCTTT. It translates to CSARRQGGNTEAFF.

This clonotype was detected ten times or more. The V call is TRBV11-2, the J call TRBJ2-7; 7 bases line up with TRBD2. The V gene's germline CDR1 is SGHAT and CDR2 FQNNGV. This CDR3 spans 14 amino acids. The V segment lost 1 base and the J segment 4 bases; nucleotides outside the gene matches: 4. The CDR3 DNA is TGTGCCAGCAGCTTAGTGGCGGGGGAATACGAGCAGTACTTC. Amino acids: CASSLVAGEYEQYF.

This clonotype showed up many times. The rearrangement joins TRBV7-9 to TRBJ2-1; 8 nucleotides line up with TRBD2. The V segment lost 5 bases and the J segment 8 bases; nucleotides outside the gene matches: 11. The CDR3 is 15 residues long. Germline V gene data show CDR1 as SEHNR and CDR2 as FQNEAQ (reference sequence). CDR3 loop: CASSRGIAGRDEQFF. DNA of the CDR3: TGTGCCAGCAGCCGCGGCATAGCGGGAAGGGATGAGCAGTTCTTC.

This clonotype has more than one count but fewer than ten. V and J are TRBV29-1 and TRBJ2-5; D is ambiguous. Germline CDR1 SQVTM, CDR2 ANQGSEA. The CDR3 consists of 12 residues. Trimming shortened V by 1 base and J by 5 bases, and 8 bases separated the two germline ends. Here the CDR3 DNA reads TGCAGCGTTGAAGGAATAGAGGAGACCCAGTACTTC. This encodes CSVEGIEETQYF.

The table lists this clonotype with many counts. This chain's CDR3 is CASSLAGGSFDEQYF. CDR3 sequence (DNA): TGCGCCAGCAGCTTGGCAGGCGGGAGTTTCGACGAGCAGTACTTC. The V and J genes are TRBV5-1 and TRBJ2-7; 7 bases map to TRBD2. The CDR3 totals 15 residues. CDR1 is SGHRS and CDR2 is YFSETQ in the germline V gene. J lost 5 bases, V lost 0 bases, and 8 bases had no gene match.